The 13 T cell receptor beta chains below come from one sample, sequenced in a study of shared clonotypes between healthy human individuals (dated by TCRdb to about 2020). Library preparation employed the immunoSEQ multiplex PCR assay. TCRdb mirrors the immuneACCESS table, restricted to in-frame sequences. Some clones are absent from its copies; in checked studies, under half trace to an unresolved V gene, and the reason for the others is unknown. The sample table holds 2 million to 2.5 million clones, of which about 92% were seen once. The leading ten clones occupy roughly 1.8% of the sample. CD8 naive samples were obtained by positive selection for CCR7 among CD45RO-negative cells, yielding a CD45RA+CCR7+ population from which TemRA cells were excluded. Sequenced: naive CD8+ T cells from PBMCs. The cell subset or site label for this specimen denotes: CD45RA+CCR7+. All receptors come from a man between 18 and 29 years old in good health. Some clones in this sample may be carry-over from other donors' samples.

The chain has TRBV9 and TRBJ2-6, with D unresolved. CDR3 length equals 17 residues. CDR1 and CDR2 from the germline V gene are SGDLS and YYNGEE. V lost 2 bases and J 2 bases, leaving 14 bases between the germline ends. The DNA of the CDR3 is TGTGCCAGCAGCGTCGGCTCGCAAAAGGCTGGGGCCAACGTCCTGACTTTC. It specifies CASSVGSQKAGANVLTF.

This clone has a single count. The chain employs TRBV19 and TRBJ1-2; D remains ambiguous. This CDR3 spans 10 amino acids. Germline CDR1 and CDR2: LNHDA and SQIVND (reference sequence). V was clipped by 7 bases and J by 5 bases, with 5 bases between them. The CDR3 nucleotides read TGTGCCAGTAATTTTTATGGCTACACCTTC. Its translation: CASNFYGYTF.

The rearrangement links TRBV6-5 to TRBJ2-5; D might be TRBD1 (5 bases). The CDR3 has 10 amino acids. CDR1 is MNHEY and CDR2 is SVGAGI in the germline V gene. Trimming took off 11 bases at V and 4 bases at J, with 8 bases between the two ends. The CDR3 nucleotides read TGTGCCGTCCAGGGAGAGACCCAGTACTTC. Translating it yields CAVQGETQYF.

This clone was seen just once. The V call is TRBV30, the J call TRBJ1-1; D is possibly TRBD1 (6 bases). CDR3 size: 16 residues. Germline values: CDR1 GTSNPN, CDR2 SVGIG (reference sequence). V was pared by 2 bases and J by 7 bases, with 23 bases between. CDR3 residues: CAWSPGLGGRKNEAFF. The CDR3 DNA is TGTGCCTGGAGTCCTGGACTTGGGGGGCGGAAAAATGAAGCTTTCTTT.

The sample holds a few counts of this clone. The rearrangement uses TRBV19 and TRBJ1-1; 7 bases map to TRBD1. Trimming cost V 5 bases and J 3 bases; bases outside gene matches: 6. The germline gives CDR1 LNHDA, CDR2 SQIVND (reference sequence). The length of the CDR3 is 14 residues. CDR3 protein: CASSRQGGDTEAFF. In nucleotides, the CDR3 is TGTGCCAGTAGTCGACAGGGCGGGGACACTGAAGCTTTCTTT.

The chain employs TRBV29-1 and TRBJ2-2; weak D call: TRBD1 (5 bases). CDR3 length: 16 amino acids. Looked up from germline, CDR1 is SQVTM and CDR2 is ANQGSEA. V was shortened by 0 bases and J by 6 bases, with 17 bases between the two germline ends. The CDR3 here is CSVEDLRPGRAGELFF. The CDR3 DNA reads TGCAGCGTTGAAGATCTTCGCCCGGGCAGGGCCGGGGAGCTGTTTTTT.

The chain employs TRBV28 and TRBJ1-4; unclear D gene. The germline gives CDR1 MDHEN, CDR2 SYDVKM. V shed 6 bases and J shed 5 bases, with 16 bases lying between them. CDR3 size: 15 residues. The CDR3 is CASRTDHQKNEKLFF. CDR3 nucleotide sequence: TGTGCCAGCAGGACTGATCACCAGAAAAATGAAAAACTGTTTTTT.

V is TRBV5-1 and J is TRBJ2-1; D not certain. V gave up 2 bases and J gave up 7 bases, with 10 bases separating them. This CDR3 is built from 13 residues. Germline CDR1 reads SGHRS; CDR2 reads YFSETQ. The CDR3 reads CASSLGQRNEQFF. The CDR3 DNA follows: TGCGCCAGCAGCTTAGGGCAGAGGAATGAGCAGTTCTTC. Full variable domain (remainder filled in from reference TRBV5-1 and TRBJ2-1): KAGVTQTPRYLIKTRGQQVTLSCSPISGHRSVSWYQQTPGQGLQFLFEYFSETQRNKGNFPGRFSGRQFSNSRSEMNVSTLELGDSALYLCASSLGQRNEQFFGPGTRLTVL.

This rearrangement joins TRBV5-1 to TRBJ1-1; D not certain. Trimming removed 2 bases from V and 4 bases from J, with 9 bases in between. The germline gives CDR1 SGHRS, CDR2 YFSETQ. The CDR3 contains 13 residues. The CDR3, as DNA: TGCGCCAGCAGCTTCGAAAGGAGCACTGAAGCTTTCTTT. The encoded protein is CASSFERSTEAFF.

This chain joins TRBV4-3 and TRBJ2-1; possibly TRBD2 for D (6 bases). This CDR3 region has 12 residues. Germline assignment: CDR1 LGHNA and CDR2 YSLEER. Trimming stripped 3 bases from V and 6 bases from J, with 6 bases between. The CDR3 protein is CASSHSGNEQFF. CDR3 nucleotides: TGCGCCAGCAGCCATAGCGGCAATGAGCAGTTCTTC.

This rearrangement joins TRBV21-1 to TRBJ1-5. TRBV21-1 is assigned pseudogene status. This CDR3 is 14 amino acids long. This CDR3 reads CASSKGEGNQPQHF. The DNA of the CDR3 is TGTGCCAGCAGCAAAGGGGAGGGGAACCAGCCCCAGCATTTT.

The V and J genes are TRBV2 and TRBJ2-7, with 12 bases matching TRBD2. J was trimmed by 2 bases and V by 1 base; bases with no gene match: 12. This CDR3 comprises 19 residues. Germline V CDR1 and CDR2: SNHLY, FYNNEI. The CDR3 reads CASSEDDRLAGETTYEQYF. CDR3 bases: TGTGCCAGCAGTGAAGACGATCGACTAGCGGGAGAGACGACCTACGAGCAGTACTTC.

This rearrangement joins TRBV6-1 to TRBJ2-3; 10 bases are shared with TRBD1. J gave up 3 bases and V 6 bases, and 6 bases lay outside the gene matches. CDR3 length: 15 amino acids. CDR1 is MNHNS, CDR2 SASEGT, per germline. CDR3 in amino acids: CASRGWDRGTDTQYF. DNA of the CDR3: TGTGCCAGCAGAGGGTGGGACAGGGGAACAGATACGCAGTATTTT.